This T cell receptor beta chain was found in a study of blood T cell repertoires in COVID-19. Here immunoSEQ multiplex PCR was the method, and the copy in TCRdb shows in-frame clones only, minus some. The data contain about 220,000 clones, 85% of them singletons. The CDR3 is 14 amino acids. Germline lookup yields CDR1 LNHDA and CDR2 SQIVND (reference sequence). Trimming took 5 bases from V and 3 from J, leaving 14 bases between them. Sequencing was performed on peripheral blood. The chain couples TRBV19 to TRBJ2-7; D perhaps matches TRBD2 (5 bases). The clonotype comes from a woman aged 70-85 years with COVID-19, enrolled during active disease. Here the CDR3 DNA reads TGTGCCAGTAGTCCGCCCAGCCGGGGCTACGAGCAGTACTTC. Protein: CASSPPSRGYEQYF.